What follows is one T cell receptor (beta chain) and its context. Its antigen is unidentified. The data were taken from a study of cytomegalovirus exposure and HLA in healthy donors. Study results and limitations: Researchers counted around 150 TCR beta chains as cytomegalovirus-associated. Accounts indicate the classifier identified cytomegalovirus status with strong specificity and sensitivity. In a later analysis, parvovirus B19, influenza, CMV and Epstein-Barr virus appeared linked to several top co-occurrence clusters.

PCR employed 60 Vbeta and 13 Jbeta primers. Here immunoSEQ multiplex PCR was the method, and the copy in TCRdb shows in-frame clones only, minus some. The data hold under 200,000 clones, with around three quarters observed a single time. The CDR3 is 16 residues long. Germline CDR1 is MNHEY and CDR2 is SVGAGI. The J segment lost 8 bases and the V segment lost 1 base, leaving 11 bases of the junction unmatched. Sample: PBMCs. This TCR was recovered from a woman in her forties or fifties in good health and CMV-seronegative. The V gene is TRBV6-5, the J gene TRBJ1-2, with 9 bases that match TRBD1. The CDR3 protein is CASSYLGQGEKRGYTF. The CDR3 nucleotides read TGTGCCAGCAGTTACTTGGGACAGGGTGAGAAACGCGGCTACACCTTC.